A single sample is the source of the 16 T cell receptor beta chains below, sequenced in a study of CD8 T cells in Susac syndrome. cDNA came from about 0.5 to 1 ug RNA primed by random hexamers. TCRdb reprocessed the immunoSEQ multiplex PCR reads with MiXCR, giving one entry per CDR3 protein. The sample includes around 130,000 distinct CDR3 sequences, approximately 90% of them seen just once. The sample was CD8+ T cells from PBMCs. These receptors were obtained from a human donor with multiple sclerosis.

The rearrangement joins TRBV5-6 to TRBJ2-7; the match to TRBD2 covers 14 bases. Germline values: CDR1 SGHDT, CDR2 YYEEEE. The CDR3 covers 15 residues. The V gene end was trimmed by 1 base and the J gene end by 7 bases; junction bases not matched to a gene: 4. Here the CDR3 DNA reads TGTGCCAGCAGCTTGCCGACTAGCGGGAGGGGTGAGCAGTACTTC. Residues: CASSLPTSGRGEQYF.

The chain joins TRBV3-1 to TRBJ2-2; 8 bases fit TRBD2. Germline V gene sequence: CDR1 LGHDT, CDR2 YNNKEL (reference sequence). CDR3 size: 17 residues. V dropped 0 bases and J dropped 6; count of bases not matched to a gene: 9. This CDR3 is CASSQDPSQREPGELFF. The CDR3, as DNA: TGTGCCAGCAGCCAAGATCCTAGCCAGCGGGAGCCCGGGGAGCTGTTTTTT.

This chain links TRBV28 with TRBJ2-7, with D possibly matching TRBD1 (6 bases). Trimming left V 3 bases short and J 8 bases short, with 14 bases between. CDR1 is MDHEN and CDR2 is SYDVKM in the germline V gene. The CDR3 length is 13 residues. CDR3 nucleotide sequence: TGTGCCAGCAGTTTTTATACAGGGTCCCAGCAGTACTTC. Translating it yields CASSFYTGSQQYF.

The chain combines TRBV27 with TRBJ2-7; no reliable D call. The CDR3 covers 13 residues. Germline CDR1 reads MNHEY; CDR2 reads SMNVEV (reference sequence). The V and J ends lost 4 bases and 3 bases respectively, with 10 bases between them. The CDR3: CASSWAGYYEQYF. The CDR3 nucleotides are TGTGCCAGCAGTTGGGCCGGTTACTACGAGCAGTACTTC.

This clonotype was counted a single time. CDR3 loop: CSARAGLIPYGYTF. The DNA of the CDR3 is TGCAGTGCTAGGGCCGGCCTCATTCCCTATGGCTACACCTTC. This sequence joins TRBV20-1 and TRBJ1-2; D remains unclear. Germline V gene data show CDR1 as DFQATT and CDR2 as SNEGSKA (reference sequence). The CDR3 covers 14 residues. V was cut by 3 bases and J by 4 bases, with 15 bases left in between.

The chain uses TRBV30 and TRBJ1-1, with a possible D match to TRBD1 (5 bases). The V end was cut by 3 bases, the J end by 4 bases, with 15 bases between. The CDR3 spans 14 residues. CDR1 GTSNPN and CDR2 SVGIG come from the germline V gene (reference sequence). DNA for the CDR3: TGTGCCTGGAGCCCGCAGGTTGGGGGCACTGAAGCTTTCTTT. Protein product: CAWSPQVGGTEAFF. Full variable domain (outside the CDR3, taken from reference TRBV30 and TRBJ1-1): SQTIHQWPATLVQPVGSPLSLECTVEGTSNPNLYWYRQAAGRGLQLLFYSVGIGQISSEVPQNLSASRPQDRQFILSSKKLLLSDSGFYLCAWSPQVGGTEAFFGQGTRLTVV.

The J gene is TRBJ1-1, the V gene TRBV30, with unresolved D. V was pared by 5 bases and J by 4 bases, with 14 bases between. The CDR3 runs 13 residues. From germline, CDR1 is GTSNPN and CDR2 SVGIG (reference sequence). The CDR3 here is CAWSPDGGTEAFF. The CDR3 nucleotides read TGTGCCTGGTCTCCGGATGGAGGCACTGAAGCTTTCTTT.

V and J are TRBV10-3 and TRBJ2-7; tentatively, D is TRBD1 (6 bases). This CDR3 is 14 amino acids long. V lost 2 bases and J lost 0, with 8 bases in between. Germline lookup yields CDR1 ENHRY and CDR2 SYGVKD. CDR3 sequence: CAISEDRTSYEQYF. For the CDR3, the DNA is TGTGCCATCAGTGAGGACAGGACCTCCTACGAGCAGTACTTC.

CDR3 residues: CAWATVGAEAFF. The CDR3 nucleotides read TGTGCCTGGGCAACAGTGGGGGCTGAAGCTTTCTTT. This rearrangement joins TRBV30 to TRBJ1-1; D might be TRBD1 (5 bases). The ends were cut back, 5 bases at V and 6 bases at J, with 13 bases in the middle. CDR3 length: 12 amino acids. CDR1 and CDR2 from the germline V gene are GTSNPN and SVGIG (reference sequence).

This clonotype was recorded only once. The chain combines TRBV29-1 with TRBJ2-5, with D possibly matching TRBD2 (6 bases). CDR1 and CDR2 from the germline V gene are SQVTM and ANQGSEA. The CDR3 totals 13 residues. The V end was cut by 6 bases, the J end by 10 bases, with 21 bases between. The CDR3 nucleotides read TGCAGCGTATCCGGGACGGAAGCGGGCGACCAGTACTTC. Its protein is CSVSGTEAGDQYF.

The rearrangement links TRBV7-6 to TRBJ2-1, with a possible D match to TRBD2 (6 bases). This CDR3 has 14 residues. The V end lost 1 base, the J end lost 8 bases, and 12 bases lay between the germline ends. The V gene's germline CDR1 is SGHVS and CDR2 FNYEAQ. CDR3 region: CASSLGGTEDEQFF. CDR3 in DNA: TGTGCCAGCAGCTTAGGTGGGACTGAGGATGAGCAGTTCTTC. The variable domain in full, completed from reference TRBV7-6 and TRBJ2-1, reads GAGVSQSPRYKVTKRGQDVALRCDPISGHVSLYWYRQALGQGPEFLTYFNYEAQQDKSGLPNDRFSAERPEGSISTLTIQRTEQRDSAMYRCASSLGGTEDEQFFGPGTRLTVL.

The V call is TRBV10-3, the J call TRBJ2-7, with D possibly called TRBD1 or TRBD2 (6 bases each). V lost 0 bases and J lost 5, with 11 bases in between. The CDR3 covers 14 residues. Germline CDR1 is ENHRY and CDR2 is SYGVKD. Written as DNA, the CDR3 is TGTGCCATCAGTGAGTCGCCCGGGGGCAACGAGCAGTACTTC. It yields the protein CAISESPGGNEQYF.

This chain connects TRBV6-1 to TRBJ2-2; TRBD2 aligns across 7 bases. Looked up from germline, CDR1 is MNHNS and CDR2 is SASEGT. Unmatched junction bases numbered 17, after V lost 6 bases and J lost 10 bases. This CDR3 contains 16 residues. In nucleotides, the CDR3 is TGTGCCAGCAGCCCCGGGACTACGACGTTTTCCGCGGAGCTGTTTTTT. Protein: CASSPGTTTFSAELFF.

The V gene is TRBV24-1, the J gene TRBJ1-2; tentatively, D is TRBD1 (5 bases). There are 15 residues in the CDR3. Trimming removed 2 bases from V and 8 bases from J, with 17 bases in between. Germline lookup yields CDR1 KGHDR and CDR2 SFDVKD. CDR3 residues: CATSDWDSGLLGYTF. The CDR3 DNA reads as TGTGCCACCAGTGATTGGGACTCCGGTTTACTCGGCTACACCTTC.

The chain carries TRBV19 and TRBJ2-1; the match to TRBD2 covers 12 bases. V lost 6 bases, J lost 8 bases, and 8 bases stayed unmatched. Per germline, CDR1 LNHDA and CDR2 SQIVND (reference sequence). The CDR3 extends over 15 amino acids. The CDR3 loop is CASSPSGRASHEQFF. In nucleotides, the CDR3 is TGTGCCAGTAGCCCTAGCGGGAGGGCCAGCCATGAGCAGTTCTTC.

The chain links TRBV29-1 to TRBJ1-1; D remains ambiguous. Germline V lookup: CDR1 SQVTM, CDR2 ANQGSEA. The CDR3 is 12 amino acids. V dropped 3 bases and J dropped 3 bases, with 8 bases sitting between them. CDR3 in DNA: TGCAGCGTTGATCAGTCCGACACTGAAGCTTTCTTT. Encoded protein: CSVDQSDTEAFF. The complete variable domain, with remaining parts taken from reference TRBV29-1 and TRBJ1-1, reads SAVISQKPSRDICQRGTSLTIQCQVDSQVTMMFWYRQQPGQSLTLIATANQGSEATYESGFVIDKFPISRPNLTFSTLTVSNMSPEDSSIYLCSVDQSDTEAFFGQGTRLTVV.